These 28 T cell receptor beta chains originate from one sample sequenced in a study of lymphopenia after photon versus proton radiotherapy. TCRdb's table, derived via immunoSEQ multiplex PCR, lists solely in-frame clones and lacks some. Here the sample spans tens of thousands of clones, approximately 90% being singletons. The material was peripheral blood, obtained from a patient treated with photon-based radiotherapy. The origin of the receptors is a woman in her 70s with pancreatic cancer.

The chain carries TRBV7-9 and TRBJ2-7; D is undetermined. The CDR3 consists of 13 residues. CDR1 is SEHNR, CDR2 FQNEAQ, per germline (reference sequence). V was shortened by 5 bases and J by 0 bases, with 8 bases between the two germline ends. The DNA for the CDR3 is TGTGCCAGCAGCGGTCGGAGCTCCTACGAGCAGTACTTC. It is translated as CASSGRSSYEQYF.

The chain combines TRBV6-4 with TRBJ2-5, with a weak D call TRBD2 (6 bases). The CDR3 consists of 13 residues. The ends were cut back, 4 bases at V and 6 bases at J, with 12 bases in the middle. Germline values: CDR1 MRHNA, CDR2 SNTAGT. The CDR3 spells CASSGDFGKTQYF. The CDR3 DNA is TGTGCCAGCAGTGGGGACTTTGGCAAGACCCAGTACTTC.

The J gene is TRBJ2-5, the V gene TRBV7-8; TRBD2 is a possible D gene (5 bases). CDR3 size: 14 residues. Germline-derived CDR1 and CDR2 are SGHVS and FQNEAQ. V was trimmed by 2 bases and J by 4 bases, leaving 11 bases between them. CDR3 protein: CASSLSDGGETQYF. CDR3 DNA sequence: TGTGCCAGCAGCTTATCCGATGGAGGAGAGACCCAGTACTTC.

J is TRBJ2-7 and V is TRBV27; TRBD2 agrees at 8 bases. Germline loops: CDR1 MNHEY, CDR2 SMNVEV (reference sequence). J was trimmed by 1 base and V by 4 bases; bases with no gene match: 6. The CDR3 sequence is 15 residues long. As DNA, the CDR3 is TGTGCCAGCAGTTCTCTAGCGGGCTTATCCTACGAGCAGTACTTC. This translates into CASSSLAGLSYEQYF.

The CDR3 nucleotides are TGCAGCGTTAAAGGGCCTAGCTTCAACAATGAGCAGTTCTTC. Residues: CSVKGPSFNNEQFF. The chain combines TRBV29-1 with TRBJ2-1; tentatively, D is TRBD2 (5 bases). V shed 5 bases and J shed 5 bases, with 16 bases lying between them. The CDR3 length is 14 residues. Germline V gene data show CDR1 as SQVTM and CDR2 as ANQGSEA.

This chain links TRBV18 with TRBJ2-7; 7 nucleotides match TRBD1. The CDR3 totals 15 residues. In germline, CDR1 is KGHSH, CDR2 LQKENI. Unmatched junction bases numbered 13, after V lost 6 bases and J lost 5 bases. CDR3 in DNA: TGTGCCAGCTCTCCTGGCCCCGACAGGGTCAACGAGCAGTACTTC. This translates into CASSPGPDRVNEQYF.

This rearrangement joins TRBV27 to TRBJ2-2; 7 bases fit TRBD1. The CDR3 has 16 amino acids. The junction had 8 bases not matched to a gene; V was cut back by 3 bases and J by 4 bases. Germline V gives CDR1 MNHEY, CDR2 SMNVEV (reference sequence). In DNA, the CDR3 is TGTGCCAGCAGTTTCTTAGGACAGGCGGGCACCGGGGAGCTGTTTTTT. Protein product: CASSFLGQAGTGELFF.

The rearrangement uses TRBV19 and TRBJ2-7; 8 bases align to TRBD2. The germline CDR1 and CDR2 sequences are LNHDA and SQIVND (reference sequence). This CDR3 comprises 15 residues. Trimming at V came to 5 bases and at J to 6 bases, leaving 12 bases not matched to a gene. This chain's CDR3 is CASSASAGVSVEQYF. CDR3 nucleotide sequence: TGTGCCAGTAGTGCCTCAGCGGGAGTATCGGTCGAGCAGTACTTC.

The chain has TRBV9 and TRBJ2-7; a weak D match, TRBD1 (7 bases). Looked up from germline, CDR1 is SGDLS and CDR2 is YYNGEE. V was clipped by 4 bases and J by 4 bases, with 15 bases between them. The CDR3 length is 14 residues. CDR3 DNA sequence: TGTGCCAGCAGCCCACGCGGGACAGCGTACGAGCAGTACTTC. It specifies CASSPRGTAYEQYF.

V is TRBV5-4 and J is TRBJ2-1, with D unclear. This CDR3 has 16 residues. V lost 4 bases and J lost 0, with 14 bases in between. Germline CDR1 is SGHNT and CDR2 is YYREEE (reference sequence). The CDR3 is CASSKEPLSSYNEQFF. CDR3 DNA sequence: TGTGCCAGCAGCAAAGAGCCGTTAAGCTCCTACAATGAGCAGTTCTTC. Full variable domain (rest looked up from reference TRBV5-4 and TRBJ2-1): ETGVTQSPTHLIKTRGQQVTLRCSSQSGHNTVSWYQQALGQGPQFIFQYYREEENGRGNFPPRFSGLQFPNYSSELNVNALELDDSALYLCASSKEPLSSYNEQFFGPGTRLTVL.

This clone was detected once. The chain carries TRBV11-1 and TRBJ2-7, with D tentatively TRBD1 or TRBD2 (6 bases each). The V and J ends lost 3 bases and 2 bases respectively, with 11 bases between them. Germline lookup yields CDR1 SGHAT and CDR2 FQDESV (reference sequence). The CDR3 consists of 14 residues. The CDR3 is CASSLEGGPYEQYF. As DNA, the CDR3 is TGTGCCAGCAGCTTGGAGGGGGGTCCCTACGAGCAGTACTTC.

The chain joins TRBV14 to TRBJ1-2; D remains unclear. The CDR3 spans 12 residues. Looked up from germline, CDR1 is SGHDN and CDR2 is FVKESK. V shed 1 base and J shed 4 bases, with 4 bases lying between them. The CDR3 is CASSQGGYGYTF. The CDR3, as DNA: TGTGCCAGCAGCCAAGGGGGCTATGGCTACACCTTC.

As DNA, the CDR3 is TGTGCCAGCAGTTCTTCCCGGGACAGGGAGAGGGGCAATCAGCCCCAGCATTTT. Translation gives CASSSSRDRERGNQPQHF. The rearrangement uses TRBV7-8 and TRBJ1-5; 9 bases are a match to TRBD1. CDR3 length: 18 residues. Germline V lookup: CDR1 SGHVS, CDR2 FQNEAQ. V trimming: 6 bases; J trimming: 2 bases; junction bases outside the gene matches: 14.

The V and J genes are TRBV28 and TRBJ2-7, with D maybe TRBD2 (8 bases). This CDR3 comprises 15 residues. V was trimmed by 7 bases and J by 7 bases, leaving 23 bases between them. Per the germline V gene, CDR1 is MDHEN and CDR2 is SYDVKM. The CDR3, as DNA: TGTGCCAGCACAGGGGGACGGGAGGGCAATAGAGAGCAGTACTTC. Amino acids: CASTGGREGNREQYF.

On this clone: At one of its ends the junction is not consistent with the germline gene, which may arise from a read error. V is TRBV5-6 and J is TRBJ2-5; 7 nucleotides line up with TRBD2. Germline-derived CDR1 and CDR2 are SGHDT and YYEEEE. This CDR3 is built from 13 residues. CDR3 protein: CASSLEGGLGPHF. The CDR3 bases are TGTGCCAGCAGCTTGGAGGGCGGACTAGGCCCCCACTTC.

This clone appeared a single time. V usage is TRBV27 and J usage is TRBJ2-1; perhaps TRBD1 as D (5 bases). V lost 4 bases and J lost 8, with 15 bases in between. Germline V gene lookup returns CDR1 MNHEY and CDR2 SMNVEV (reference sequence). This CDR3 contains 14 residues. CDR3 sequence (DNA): TGTGCCAGCAGTTCCCAGGGTAGGAGCGATGAGCAGTTCTTC. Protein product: CASSSQGRSDEQFF.

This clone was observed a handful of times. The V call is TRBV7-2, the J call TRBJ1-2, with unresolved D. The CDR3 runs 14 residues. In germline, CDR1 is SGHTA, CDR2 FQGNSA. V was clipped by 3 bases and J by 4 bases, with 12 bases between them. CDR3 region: CASSLEGRGYGYTF. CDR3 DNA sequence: TGTGCCAGCAGCTTGGAAGGACGGGGCTATGGCTACACCTTC.

Here the CDR3 reads CASSPPGSSGNTIYF. The CDR3 coding sequence is TGTGCCAGCTCACCCCCCGGGAGCTCTGGAAACACCATATATTTT. The chain uses TRBV18 and TRBJ1-3; no definite D call. The V and J ends lost 3 bases and 0 bases respectively, with 9 bases between them. Germline-derived CDR1 and CDR2 are KGHSH and LQKENI. This CDR3 comprises 15 residues.

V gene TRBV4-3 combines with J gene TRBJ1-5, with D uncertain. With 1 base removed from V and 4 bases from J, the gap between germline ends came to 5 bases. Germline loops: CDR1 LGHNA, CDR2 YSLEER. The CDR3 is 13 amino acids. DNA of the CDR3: TGCGCCAGCAGCCAAGGGAGTAATCAGCCCCAGCATTTT. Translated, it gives CASSQGSNQPQHF.

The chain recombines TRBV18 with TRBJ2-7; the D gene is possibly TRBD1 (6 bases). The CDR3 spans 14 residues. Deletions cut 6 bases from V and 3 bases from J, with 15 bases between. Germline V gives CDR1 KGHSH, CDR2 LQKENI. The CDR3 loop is CASSARQGYYEQYF. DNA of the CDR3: TGTGCCAGCTCCGCCCGGCAGGGGTACTACGAGCAGTACTTC. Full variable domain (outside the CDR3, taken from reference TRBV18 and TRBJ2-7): NAGVMQNPRHLVRRRGQEARLRCSPMKGHSHVYWYRQLPEEGLKFMVYLQKENIIDESGMPKERFSAEFPKEGPSILRIQQVVRGDSAAYFCASSARQGYYEQYFGPGTRLTVT.

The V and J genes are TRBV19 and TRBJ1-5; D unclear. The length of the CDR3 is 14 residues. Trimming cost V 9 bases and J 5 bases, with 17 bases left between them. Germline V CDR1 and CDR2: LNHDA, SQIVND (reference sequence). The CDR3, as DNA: TGTGCCAGACCCCCCTCAGAACTGTATCAGCCCCAGCATTTT. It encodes CARPPSELYQPQHF.

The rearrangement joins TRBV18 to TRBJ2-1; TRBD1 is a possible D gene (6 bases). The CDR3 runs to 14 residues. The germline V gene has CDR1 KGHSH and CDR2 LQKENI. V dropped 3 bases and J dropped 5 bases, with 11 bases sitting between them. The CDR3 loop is CASSPRTVNNEQFF. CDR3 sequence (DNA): TGTGCCAGCTCACCTCGGACAGTTAACAATGAGCAGTTCTTC.

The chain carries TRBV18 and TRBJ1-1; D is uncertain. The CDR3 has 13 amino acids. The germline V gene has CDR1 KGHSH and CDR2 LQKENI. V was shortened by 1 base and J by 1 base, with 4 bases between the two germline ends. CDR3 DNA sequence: TGTGCCAGCTCACCACAACAGAACACTGAAGCTTTCTTT. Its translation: CASSPQQNTEAFF. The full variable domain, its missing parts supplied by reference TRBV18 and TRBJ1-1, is NAGVMQNPRHLVRRRGQEARLRCSPMKGHSHVYWYRQLPEEGLKFMVYLQKENIIDESGMPKERFSAEFPKEGPSILRIQQVVRGDSAAYFCASSPQQNTEAFFGQGTRLTVV.

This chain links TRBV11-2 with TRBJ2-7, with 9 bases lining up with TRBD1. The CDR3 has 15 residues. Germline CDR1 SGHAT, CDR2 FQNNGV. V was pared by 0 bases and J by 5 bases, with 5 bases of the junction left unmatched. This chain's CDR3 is CASSLDGTGFDEQYF. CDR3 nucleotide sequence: TGTGCCAGCAGCTTAGACGGGACAGGGTTCGACGAGCAGTACTTC.

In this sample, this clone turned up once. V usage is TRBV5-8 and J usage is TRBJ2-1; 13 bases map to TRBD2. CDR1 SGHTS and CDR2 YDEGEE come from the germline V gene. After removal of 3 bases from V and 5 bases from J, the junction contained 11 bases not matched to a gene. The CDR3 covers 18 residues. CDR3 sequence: CASSWGLAGTKYDNEQFF. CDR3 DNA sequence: TGTGCCAGCAGCTGGGGACTAGCGGGGACAAAATACGACAATGAGCAGTTCTTC.

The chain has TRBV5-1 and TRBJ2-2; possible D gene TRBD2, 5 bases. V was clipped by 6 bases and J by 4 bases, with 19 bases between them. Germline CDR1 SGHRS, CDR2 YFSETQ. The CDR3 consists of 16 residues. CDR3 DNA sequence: TGCGCCAGCACCCGAAACCCGGGGTCGGCCACCGGGGAGCTGTTTTTT. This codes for CASTRNPGSATGELFF.

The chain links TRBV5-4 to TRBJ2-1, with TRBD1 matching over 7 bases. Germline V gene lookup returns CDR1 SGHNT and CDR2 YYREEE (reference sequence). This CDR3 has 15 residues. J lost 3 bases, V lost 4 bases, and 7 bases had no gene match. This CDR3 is CASSHGQVSYNEQFF. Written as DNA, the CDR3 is TGTGCCAGCAGCCACGGACAGGTGAGCTACAATGAGCAGTTCTTC.

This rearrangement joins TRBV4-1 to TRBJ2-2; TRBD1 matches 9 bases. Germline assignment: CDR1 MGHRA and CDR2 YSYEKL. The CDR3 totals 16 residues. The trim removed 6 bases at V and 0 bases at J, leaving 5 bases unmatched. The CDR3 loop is CASRPTGGPNTGELFF. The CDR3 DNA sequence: TGCGCCAGCAGACCAACAGGGGGCCCGAACACCGGGGAGCTGTTTTTT.